The clone carrying this T cell receptor beta chain was seen a handful of times. Antigen: not known. The source of the sample is a study of CD8 T cells in ankylosing spondylitis. General study points: Researchers reportedly found disease-linked clones significantly enriched in matched ankylosing spondylitis synovial fluid. Blood of patients with ankylosing spondylitis appeared to be characterized by a TCR beta motif of fewer than 10 highly homologous variants.

Germline lookup yields CDR1 SQVTM and CDR2 ANQGSEA. The germline V and J ends were trimmed by 7 bases and 1 base, with 13 bases remaining between them. The CDR3 runs to 13 residues. TCRdb independently ran MiXCR on the 5' RACE reads; one entry per CDR3 protein. Of a few hundred thousand distinct CDR3 sequences in the sample, about 13% are singletons; the top ten hold approximately 7%. Material: blood, either unsorted or a sorted T cell fraction (not recorded which). The chain has TRBV29-1 and TRBJ1-2; D is unresolved. The clonotype originates from a male donor with ankylosing spondylitis. CDR3 region: CSAQTGLNYGYTF. The CDR3 nucleotides are TGCAGCGCACAGACGGGCCTTAACTATGGCTACACCTTC.